This TCR beta chain comes out of a study of blood T cells in healthy people across ages. PCR was performed a second time for about 7 to 12 cycles using a sample-barcoded 5' primer and a J-beta primer mix. In TCRdb, the 5' RACE reads were re-called with MiXCR into one record per CDR3 protein. The table shows 600,000 to 850,000 distinct CDR3 sequences, with 25% occurring only once. This sample also appeared in a second study, on T cells of mothers and their children. This second study notes: From each mother came over 9.5 million TCR beta CDR3 reads, and from each child came some 3.2 million.

Sequencing was performed on blood. The sequence came from a boy younger than 18 in good health.

CDR3 region: CASRATKKDTDTQYF. The CDR3 coding sequence is TGTGCCAGCAGGGCGACCAAAAAAGACACAGATACGCAGTATTTT. The V and J genes are TRBV12-3 or TRBV12-4 and TRBJ2-3; no firm D call. Trimming shortened V by 6 bases and J by 2 bases, and 15 bases separated the two germline ends. There are 15 residues in the CDR3.